The 2 T cell receptor beta chains presented below share a single source sample, sequenced in a study of cytomegalovirus exposure and HLA in healthy donors. With 60 Vbeta and 13 Jbeta primers, the PCR was carried out. Measured with immunoSEQ multiplex PCR; TCRdb has only the in-frame clones, and not every one. The sample holds over 150,000 clones, roughly 79% seen once. Sequenced: PBMCs. All receptors come from a woman aged 18-29 years in good health and CMV-seronegative.

The chain recombines TRBV7-9 with TRBJ1-1; D gene ambiguous. The CDR3 contains 14 residues. Deletions cut 5 bases from V and 5 bases from J, with 15 bases between. Germline CDR1 is SEHNR and CDR2 is FQNEAQ (reference sequence). The CDR3 protein is CASSPYTSETEAFF. In DNA, the CDR3 is TGTGCCAGCAGCCCTTACACCTCTGAAACTGAAGCTTTCTTT. The whole variable domain, filled in from reference TRBV7-9 and TRBJ1-1, reads DTGVSQNPRHKITKRGQNVTFRCDPISEHNRLYWYRQTLGQGPEFLTYFQNEAQLEKSRLLSDRFSAERPKGSFSTLEIQRTEQGDSAMYLCASSPYTSETEAFFGQGTRLTVV.

CDR3 nucleotides: TGTGCCAGCAGTGCGGGGACAGGGCGCGACGAGCAGTACTTC. Translated: CASSAGTGRDEQYF. The chain couples TRBV27 to TRBJ2-7, with 9 bases matching TRBD1. The CDR3 runs 14 residues. V lost 5 bases and J lost 5; bases outside the gene matches: 7. Germline lookup yields CDR1 MNHEY and CDR2 SMNVEV (reference sequence).